Listed here is a single TCR beta chain. Its antigen remains unknown. The data derive from a study of T cells in Graves' hyperthyroidism and ophthalmopathy. RNA transcripts yielded amplified TCR beta CDR3 regions. RT-PCR in the first round (using the HTBI primer set) targeted the TCR CDR3. Using its own MiXCR run on the multiplex PCR reads, TCRdb lists one record per CDR3 protein. The sample contains over 400,000 distinct CDR3 sequences, 20% to 25% of which appear only once. The length of the CDR3 is 14 residues. Germline V lookup: CDR1 SGHDN, CDR2 FVKESK. V shed 2 bases and J shed 6 bases, with 12 bases lying between them. General study findings and limits: Also found in blood were most expanded thyroid clonotypes above 0.001.

The PBMCs had their origin in 7.5 to 10 ml of fresh peripheral blood. This chain connects TRBV14 to TRBJ2-3; D ambiguous. The sequenced sample was blood. This clonotype originated in a woman in her 70s with Graves' ophthalmopathy. The CDR3 DNA sequence: TGTGCCAGCAGCCAATCAGGCCTTTCCGATACGCAGTATTTT. Translated, it gives CASSQSGLSDTQYF.